A single sample is the source of the 21 T cell receptor beta chains below, sequenced in a study of beta chain features in type 1 diabetes. Points from the study as a whole: Moderate but significant shortening of TCRB CDR3s was recorded in all four CD4+ subsets from Type 1 diabetes patients.

Their cognate antigens are unknown. As every portion of the isolated RNA was reverse transcribed, the sequencing read expressed TCRB transcripts. Sequencing used immunoSEQ multiplex PCR; TCRdb keeps in-frame clones, though not all of them. The table shows hundreds of thousands of clones, with about 14% occurring only once. Sequenced: naive CD4+ T cells from blood. Every receptor here comes from a young man with type 1 diabetes.

This clone has just a few counts. Other nucleotide sequences from this sample produce the same CDR3. The J gene is TRBJ1-2, the V gene TRBV6-5; 10 positions match TRBD1. The CDR3 length is 13 residues. Germline V gene data show CDR1 as MNHEY and CDR2 as SVGAGI. J was trimmed by 6 bases and V by 5 bases; bases with no gene match: 3. The CDR3 nucleotides are TGTGCCAGCAGTCTAGACAGGGGGCATGGCTACACCTTC. It encodes CASSLDRGHGYTF.

This clone was picked up a small number of times. The chain couples TRBV4-1 to TRBJ2-5; 8 bases are shared with TRBD1. Germline loops: CDR1 MGHRA, CDR2 YSYEKL. V shed 0 bases, J shed 2 bases, and the junction held 14 bases outside the gene matches. The CDR3 has 19 amino acids. The CDR3 DNA is TGCGCCAGCAGCCAAGATTGGTCGAGGACAGGGTCACCTCAAGAGACCCAGTACTTC. Amino acid sequence: CASSQDWSRTGSPQETQYF.

The chain recombines TRBV6-6 with TRBJ1-2; no definite D call. CDR1 and CDR2 from the germline V gene are MNHNY and SVGAGI (reference sequence). V was pared by 2 bases and J by 6 bases, with 16 bases between. This CDR3 has 15 amino acids. CDR3 DNA sequence: TGTGCCAGCAGTTACGGTCCGACGGGGATAGATGGCTACACCTTC. It encodes CASSYGPTGIDGYTF.

CDR3 DNA: TGTGCCTGGAGTATGACTTCAACTAATGAAAAACTGTTTTTT. It specifies CAWSMTSTNEKLFF. The chain carries TRBV30 and TRBJ1-4; D not resolved. The CDR3 is 14 residues long. The V end was cut by 2 bases, the J end by 0 bases, with 7 bases between. Germline values: CDR1 GTSNPN, CDR2 SVGIG (reference sequence).

V usage is TRBV27 and J usage is TRBJ2-1; no clear D. Germline assignment: CDR1 MNHEY and CDR2 SMNVEV (reference sequence). CDR3 length equals 12 residues. Trimming took 6 bases from V and 7 from J, leaving 10 bases between them. CDR3 sequence: CASSPSWNEQFF. The CDR3 DNA follows: TGTGCCAGCAGCCCCTCCTGGAATGAGCAGTTCTTC.

The CDR3 sequence is CASSYRGEETQYF. CDR3 nucleotide sequence: TGTGCCAGCAGCTACAGGGGAGAGGAGACCCAGTACTTC. The chain combines TRBV11-2 with TRBJ2-5; TRBD1 matches at 7 bases. Germline V gene lookup returns CDR1 SGHAT and CDR2 FQNNGV. The length of the CDR3 is 13 residues. V lost 4 bases to trimming and J lost 5 bases; unmatched junction nucleotides: 4.

This clone turned up a few times. The CDR3 DNA is TGTGCCAGGGGGGACAGTGGCTACACCTTC. Translation gives CARGDSGYTF. The V gene is TRBV6-9, the J gene TRBJ1-2; 7 bases are shared with TRBD1. The germline V gene encodes CDR1 MNHGY and CDR2 SVAAGI. The ends lost 9 bases at V and 7 bases at J; junction bases unmatched: 2. The CDR3 length is 10 residues.

This clone showed up just a few times. The V and J genes are TRBV10-3 and TRBJ2-7; 7 bases line up with TRBD1. There are 14 residues in the CDR3. V dropped 1 base and J dropped 3; count of bases not matched to a gene: 3. Germline CDR1 ENHRY, CDR2 SYGVKD. CDR3 in amino acids: CAISEYRGDYEQYF. CDR3 DNA sequence: TGTGCCATCAGTGAGTACAGGGGTGACTACGAGCAGTACTTC.

This clone was recorded a few times. The rearrangement joins TRBV30 to TRBJ1-1; D not certain. Trimming removed 2 bases at V and 10 bases at J, with 14 bases between. Germline CDR1 reads GTSNPN; CDR2 reads SVGIG (reference sequence). The CDR3 contains 12 residues. The CDR3: CAWSPGPPGAFF. In DNA form, the CDR3 reads TGTGCCTGGAGTCCCGGCCCTCCCGGAGCTTTCTTT. Together with reference TRBV30 and TRBJ1-1, the CDR3 gives the full variable domain: SQTIHQWPATLVQPVGSPLSLECTVEGTSNPNLYWYRQAAGRGLQLLFYSVGIGQISSEVPQNLSASRPQDRQFILSSKKLLLSDSGFYLCAWSPGPPGAFFGQGTRLTVV.

The genes are TRBV5-1 and TRBJ2-3; D is ambiguous. Germline V lookup: CDR1 SGHRS, CDR2 YFSETQ. The CDR3 runs to 14 residues. V lost 2 bases and J 6 bases, leaving 13 bases between the germline ends. In DNA form, the CDR3 reads TGCGCCAGCAGCTTCGGACGGCTAGAGGATACGCAGTATTTT. Translating gives CASSFGRLEDTQYF.

Only a few counts were recorded for this clone. The V call is TRBV5-1, the J call TRBJ2-1, with 9 bases matching TRBD2. The CDR3 extends over 15 amino acids. The V segment lost 0 bases and the J segment 10 bases; nucleotides outside the gene matches: 8. Germline-derived CDR1 and CDR2 are SGHRS and YFSETQ. The CDR3 protein is CASSLGRGREREQFF. The CDR3 DNA follows: TGCGCCAGCAGCTTGGGACGCGGGAGGGAAAGGGAGCAGTTCTTC. The full variable domain, rest sourced from reference TRBV5-1 and TRBJ2-1, is KAGVTQTPRYLIKTRGQQVTLSCSPISGHRSVSWYQQTPGQGLQFLFEYFSETQRNKGNFPGRFSGRQFSNSRSEMNVSTLELGDSALYLCASSLGRGREREQFFGPGTRLTVL.

This clone was seen a single time. The same CDR3 arises from other DNA sequences in this sample as well. J is TRBJ2-5 and V is TRBV18; D uncertain. The CDR3 loop spans 13 amino acids. The germline V gene encodes CDR1 KGHSH and CDR2 LQKENI. Trimming left V 0 bases short and J 4 bases short, with 6 bases between. CDR3 sequence reads: CASSPPVRETQYF. The DNA for the CDR3 is TGTGCCAGCTCACCACCGGTGAGAGAGACCCAGTACTTC.

The gene calls are TRBV4-2 and TRBJ2-1, with 9 nucleotides matching TRBD2. V lost 3 bases and J lost 1; bases outside the gene matches: 10. Germline CDR1 reads LGHNA; CDR2 reads YNFKEQ. The CDR3 runs 18 residues. The DNA for the CDR3 is TGTGCCAGCAGCCAGAACCCACTTAGCGGGGGTTCCTACAATGAGCAGTTCTTC. Protein product: CASSQNPLSGGSYNEQFF.

Concerning this clone: The junction differs from germline at one of its ends, possibly a read error. The chain uses TRBV7-7 and TRBJ2-3, with 8 bases that match TRBD2. CDR3 length equals 14 residues. In germline, CDR1 is SSHAT, CDR2 FNYEAQ (reference sequence). CDR3 bases: TGTGCTAGCAGCTTTACTAGCGGAGGGGATACGCAGTATTTT. Residues: CASSFTSGGDTQYF.

The chain uses TRBV7-9 and TRBJ2-1; a possible D gene is TRBD1 (6 bases). Trimming shortened V by 2 bases and J by 3 bases, and 8 bases separated the two germline ends. Germline values: CDR1 SEHNR, CDR2 FQNEAQ (reference sequence). The length of the CDR3 is 14 residues. The CDR3 DNA reads TGTGCCAGCAGCTTAATGGACAGCTACAATGAGCAGTTCTTC. As protein: CASSLMDSYNEQFF.

The rearrangement joins TRBV28 to TRBJ1-2; D is ambiguous. The germline gives CDR1 MDHEN, CDR2 SYDVKM. V lost 8 bases, J lost 6 bases, and 25 bases lay in between. This CDR3 has 16 residues. The CDR3 sequence: CASVSTGSGEKDGYTF. The CDR3, as DNA: TGTGCCAGCGTGTCTACTGGATCGGGCGAGAAGGATGGCTACACCTTC.

This clone has a handful of counts. The rearrangement uses TRBV6-1 and TRBJ2-2, with D possibly being TRBD1 (5 bases). The ends were cut back, 0 bases at V and 7 bases at J, with 18 bases in the middle. The CDR3 consists of 17 residues. Per germline, CDR1 MNHNS and CDR2 SASEGT. DNA of the CDR3: TGTGCCAGCAGTGAAGCGCTATCAGGGTATTTCGGCGGGGAGCTGTTTTTT. This translates into CASSEALSGYFGGELFF.

The V gene is TRBV7-2, the J gene TRBJ2-3, with TRBD1 matching 9 bases. Germline-derived CDR1 and CDR2 are SGHTA and FQGNSA. With V trimmed by 0 bases and J by 3 bases, 4 bases remained unmatched. This CDR3 region has 16 residues. This CDR3 reads CASSLAPGQGTDTQYF. The CDR3 DNA follows: TGTGCCAGCAGCTTAGCTCCGGGACAGGGAACAGATACGCAGTATTTT.

The J gene is TRBJ1-1, the V gene TRBV14; 9 nucleotides match TRBD1. The CDR3 is made up of 15 amino acids. Germline loops: CDR1 SGHDN, CDR2 FVKESK. With 8 bases clipped from V and 2 bases from J, the junction kept 9 bases outside the gene matches. The CDR3 sequence: CASADPGQGNTEAFF. CDR3 bases: TGTGCCAGCGCCGACCCGGGACAGGGAAACACTGAAGCTTTCTTT.

This sequence joins TRBV13 and TRBJ1-3; 10 bases agree with TRBD1. J was trimmed by 4 bases and V by 5 bases; bases with no gene match: 2. The length of the CDR3 is 14 residues. Looked up from germline, CDR1 is PRHDT and CDR2 is FYEKMQ (reference sequence). The CDR3: CASSRDRGGNTIYF. In DNA, the CDR3 is TGTGCCAGCAGCCGGGACAGGGGCGGAAACACCATATATTTT.

The rearrangement joins TRBV30 to TRBJ1-3; D unclear. V lost 0 bases and J lost 4, with 13 bases in between. The V gene's germline CDR1 is GTSNPN and CDR2 SVGIG (reference sequence). CDR3 size: 15 residues. CDR3 amino acids: CAWSVRVLGGNTIYF. The CDR3, as DNA: TGTGCCTGGAGTGTACGGGTGCTGGGAGGAAACACCATATATTTT. Looking up the rest from reference TRBV30 and TRBJ1-3 gives the full variable domain: SQTIHQWPATLVQPVGSPLSLECTVEGTSNPNLYWYRQAAGRGLQLLFYSVGIGQISSEVPQNLSASRPQDRQFILSSKKLLLSDSGFYLCAWSVRVLGGNTIYFGEGSWLTVV.